The 27 T cell receptor beta chains in this list originate from one sample, sequenced in a study of CD8+ T cells in alopecia areata. cDNA prepared by RNA extraction and subsequent reverse transcription served as the template for sequencing. Generated by immunoSEQ multiplex PCR, the TCRdb table keeps only in-frame clones and is missing some. The table has some 170,000 clones, roughly 66% seen once. The material was CD8+ T cells sorted from blood, obtained at week 0. These receptors were taken from a human donor with alopecia areata.

In this sample, this clone turned up a few times. V usage is TRBV25-1 and J usage is TRBJ2-2; tentative D call: TRBD1 (5 bases). Germline V CDR1 and CDR2: MGHDK, SYGVNS. There are 15 residues in the CDR3. Trimming removed 4 bases from V and 0 bases from J, with 9 bases in between. The CDR3 loop is CASSGTNANTGELFF. CDR3 bases: TGTGCCAGCAGTGGGACAAACGCGAACACCGGGGAGCTGTTTTTT.

This chain links TRBV19 with TRBJ1-5; no reliable D call. CDR1 is LNHDA and CDR2 is SQIVND in the germline V gene (reference sequence). The V end was cut by 3 bases, the J end by 3 bases, with 12 bases between. This CDR3 is built from 15 residues. CDR3 in amino acids: CASSMSSRVNQPQHF. CDR3 DNA: TGTGCCAGTAGTATGAGTAGTCGCGTCAATCAGCCCCAGCATTTT.

V gene TRBV30 combines with J gene TRBJ1-5; 7 nucleotides align to TRBD1. V dropped 5 bases and J dropped 6; count of bases not matched to a gene: 4. Germline V CDR1 and CDR2: GTSNPN, SVGIG (reference sequence). This CDR3 is 12 amino acids long. The CDR3 reads CAWGTGAQPQHF. The CDR3 nucleotides read TGTGCCTGGGGAACAGGGGCTCAGCCCCAGCATTTT.

This clone has more than one count but fewer than ten. The chain employs TRBV5-1 and TRBJ2-5, with TRBD2 as a possible D gene (6 bases). CDR1 SGHRS and CDR2 YFSETQ come from the germline V gene. This CDR3 contains 14 residues. The V end was cut by 4 bases, the J end by 3 bases, with 13 bases between. CDR3: CASSVGTGEETQYF. Written as DNA, the CDR3 is TGCGCCAGCAGCGTTGGTACGGGGGAAGAGACCCAGTACTTC. The full variable domain, rest sourced from reference TRBV5-1 and TRBJ2-5, is KAGVTQTPRYLIKTRGQQVTLSCSPISGHRSVSWYQQTPGQGLQFLFEYFSETQRNKGNFPGRFSGRQFSNSRSEMNVSTLELGDSALYLCASSVGTGEETQYFGPGTRLLVL.

This clone was seen more than once but under ten times. V usage is TRBV30 and J usage is TRBJ1-5; the D is unclear. The V end was cut by 0 bases, the J end by 2 bases, with 8 bases between. The CDR3 length is 14 residues. Germline loops: CDR1 GTSNPN, CDR2 SVGIG (reference sequence). CDR3 sequence: CAWSVGNGNQPQHF. The CDR3 nucleotides read TGTGCCTGGAGTGTAGGGAATGGCAATCAGCCCCAGCATTTT.

The chain links TRBV6-5 to TRBJ2-5; unclear D gene. V lost 2 bases and J lost 4, with 14 bases in between. Germline CDR1 reads MNHEY; CDR2 reads SVGAGI. This CDR3 contains 15 residues. The CDR3 spells CASSYGLQVSETQYF. CDR3 coding DNA: TGTGCCAGCAGTTACGGGTTGCAGGTTTCAGAGACCCAGTACTTC.

A remark on this clone: Different DNA sequences within this sample yield the same CDR3. The chain carries TRBV29-1 and TRBJ2-7, with D perhaps matching TRBD1 (6 bases). The CDR3 runs to 14 residues. The ends were cut back, 0 bases at V and 1 base at J, with 10 bases in the middle. CDR1 and CDR2 (germline): SQVTM, ANQGSEA. CDR3 protein: CSVEEGTSSYEQYF. The CDR3 DNA is TGCAGCGTTGAAGAGGGGACATCGTCCTACGAGCAGTACTTC.

V is TRBV5-1 and J is TRBJ2-5, with 11 bases lining up with TRBD2. V shed 0 bases and J 1 base; nucleotides not matched to a gene: 2. The CDR3 length is 16 residues. Per the germline V gene, CDR1 is SGHRS and CDR2 is YFSETQ. CDR3 in DNA: TGCGCCAGCAGCTTGGTGCTAGCGGGGGGCCAAGAGACCCAGTACTTC. Translated, it gives CASSLVLAGGQETQYF. Full variable domain (remainder filled in from reference TRBV5-1 and TRBJ2-5): KAGVTQTPRYLIKTRGQQVTLSCSPISGHRSVSWYQQTPGQGLQFLFEYFSETQRNKGNFPGRFSGRQFSNSRSEMNVSTLELGDSALYLCASSLVLAGGQETQYFGPGTRLLVL.

DNA of the CDR3: TGTGCCAGCAGTTTGGGCGGGGGCGCAGATACGCAGTATTTT. Translated, it gives CASSLGGGADTQYF. The chain uses TRBV6-1 and TRBJ2-3; maybe TRBD2 (7 bases). CDR1 and CDR2 (germline): MNHNS, SASEGT. Trimming took 5 bases from V and 4 from J, leaving 13 bases between them. There are 14 residues in the CDR3.

The chain uses TRBV30 and TRBJ1-3, with 10 bases lining up with TRBD1. There are 15 residues in the CDR3. Germline loops: CDR1 GTSNPN, CDR2 SVGIG (reference sequence). Losses at the gene ends were 3 bases for V and 4 bases for J; bases not matched to a gene: 6. CDR3 in DNA: TGTGCCTGGAGCCGAGGGACAGGGGACGGAAACACCATATATTTT. Its translation is CAWSRGTGDGNTIYF.

This clone has a handful of counts. The chain combines TRBV7-2 with TRBJ2-5; D is unresolved. This CDR3 is built from 16 residues. V lost 5 bases and J 5 bases, leaving 21 bases between the germline ends. Germline-derived CDR1 and CDR2 are SGHTA and FQGNSA. CDR3 sequence reads: CASSPRERRFWETQYF. CDR3 DNA sequence: TGTGCCAGCAGCCCACGAGAAAGAAGATTCTGGGAGACCCAGTACTTC.

This chain connects TRBV29-1 to TRBJ2-1, with D tentatively TRBD1 (6 bases). V was pared by 6 bases and J by 4 bases, with 16 bases between. CDR1 and CDR2 (germline): SQVTM, ANQGSEA. CDR3 length: 14 residues. The CDR3 loop reads CSVLHGTLYNEQFF. The CDR3 bases are TGCAGCGTGCTTCACGGGACACTGTACAATGAGCAGTTCTTC.

The chain has TRBV2 and TRBJ2-1; D is unclear. V was trimmed by 7 bases and J by 7 bases, leaving 11 bases between them. The germline CDR1 and CDR2 sequences are SNHLY and FYNNEI. CDR3 length equals 12 residues. CDR3: CASMMLNNEQFF. The CDR3 DNA sequence: TGTGCCAGCATGATGTTGAATAATGAGCAGTTCTTC.

A few counts support this clone. The chain recombines TRBV27 with TRBJ1-1; D might be TRBD1 (5 bases). Germline assignment: CDR1 MNHEY and CDR2 SMNVEV (reference sequence). This CDR3 region has 13 residues. V was cut by 5 bases and J by 6 bases, with 13 bases left in between. The CDR3 sequence: CASSPSQGAEAFF. CDR3 nucleotide sequence: TGTGCCAGCAGTCCCAGCCAGGGCGCTGAAGCTTTCTTT.

This chain links TRBV29-1 with TRBJ2-7; D gene uncertain. Between the trimmed V and J ends, which lost 5 bases and 6 bases, there was a span of 8 bases. This CDR3 is built from 10 residues. Looked up from germline, CDR1 is SQVTM and CDR2 is ANQGSEA. The CDR3 loop is CSVTISEQYF. CDR3 nucleotides: TGCAGCGTTACCATAAGCGAGCAGTACTTC.

The chain combines TRBV2 with TRBJ1-2; D is perhaps TRBD1 (5 bases). CDR3 length: 14 residues. The V gene lost 7 bases and the J gene lost 4 bases, with 16 bases spanning the gap. Germline V gene lookup returns CDR1 SNHLY and CDR2 FYNNEI. CDR3 sequence reads: CASINNRFLYGYTF. The CDR3 nucleotides are TGTGCCAGCATTAACAACAGGTTCCTCTATGGCTACACCTTC.

In DNA form, the CDR3 reads TGTGCCAGCAGCACAAAACGGGTTCAGCCCCAGCATTTT. Encoded protein: CASSTKRVQPQHF. J is TRBJ1-5 and V is TRBV13; no reliable D call. The CDR3 is made up of 13 amino acids. The germline CDR1 and CDR2 sequences are PRHDT and FYEKMQ (reference sequence). V was clipped by 5 bases and J by 6 bases, with 11 bases between them.

This clone appeared a few times. Here the CDR3 DNA reads TGCAGCGCGGGGACGACAGGGGGCCGTACCGGGGAGCTGTTTTTT. Translation: CSAGTTGGRTGELFF. The chain has TRBV29-1 and TRBJ2-2, with 10 bases matching TRBD1. V trimming: 7 bases; J trimming: 5 bases; junction bases outside the gene matches: 10. The CDR3 spans 15 residues. Germline V gives CDR1 SQVTM, CDR2 ANQGSEA.

The chain employs TRBV30 and TRBJ2-1, with 10 bases matching TRBD2. The CDR3 loop spans 15 amino acids. J lost 7 bases, V lost 3 bases, and 9 bases had no gene match. The V gene's germline CDR1 is GTSNPN and CDR2 SVGIG (reference sequence). CDR3: CAWRERSGGANEQFF. CDR3 bases: TGTGCCTGGAGGGAGCGAAGCGGGGGGGCAAATGAGCAGTTCTTC.

The chain employs TRBV30 and TRBJ2-3, with 10 bases identical to TRBD1. The CDR3 has 17 residues. After removal of 8 bases from V and 0 bases from J, the junction contained 14 bases not matched to a gene. Germline V CDR1 and CDR2: GTSNPN, SVGIG (reference sequence). The CDR3 DNA is TGTGCCCAGATTAATTCGGGGACAGGGGAGAGCACAGATACGCAGTATTTT. Amino acids: CAQINSGTGESTDTQYF.

The rearrangement links TRBV29-1 to TRBJ2-7, with D perhaps TRBD1 or TRBD2 (5 bases each). The CDR3 is 17 amino acids. V lost 1 base and J 0 bases, leaving 19 bases between the germline ends. Germline CDR1 and CDR2: SQVTM and ANQGSEA. CDR3 amino acids: CSVEGLAGTASSYEQYF. DNA for the CDR3: TGCAGCGTTGAAGGTCTGGCCGGGACGGCGAGCTCCTACGAGCAGTACTTC.

The chain employs TRBV27 and TRBJ2-7; 10 nucleotides agree with TRBD1. Per germline, CDR1 MNHEY and CDR2 SMNVEV (reference sequence). The CDR3 contains 15 residues. With V trimmed by 8 bases and J by 6 bases, 13 bases remained unmatched. In DNA form, the CDR3 reads TGTGCCAGCCAGTACCGGGACAGGGGTTTCTCCGAGCAGTACTTC. Its translation is CASQYRDRGFSEQYF.

This clone was counted a few times. The J gene is TRBJ1-2, the V gene TRBV29-1; 7 nucleotides line up with TRBD1. The CDR3 is 12 residues long. Unmatched junction bases numbered 6, after V lost 6 bases and J lost 5 bases. Germline V gene sequence: CDR1 SQVTM, CDR2 ANQGSEA. The chain's CDR3 is CSVPGQTYGYTF. CDR3 coding DNA: TGCAGCGTCCCGGGACAGACTTATGGCTACACCTTC. The entire variable domain, with the rest obtained from reference TRBV29-1 and TRBJ1-2, is as follows: SAVISQKPSRDICQRGTSLTIQCQVDSQVTMMFWYRQQPGQSLTLIATANQGSEATYESGFVIDKFPISRPNLTFSTLTVSNMSPEDSSIYLCSVPGQTYGYTFGSGTRLTVV.

This chain connects TRBV14 to TRBJ2-3, with TRBD2 matching over 9 bases. V gave up 0 bases and J gave up 6 bases; unmatched junction bases: 13. Per the germline V gene, CDR1 is SGHDN and CDR2 is FVKESK. The CDR3 contains 18 residues. The CDR3 protein is CASSQDISGGLLRDTQYF. CDR3 in DNA: TGTGCCAGCAGCCAAGATATCAGCGGGGGGTTACTGAGGGATACGCAGTATTTT. The full variable domain, its missing parts supplied by reference TRBV14 and TRBJ2-3, is EAGVTQFPSHSVIEKGQTVTLRCDPISGHDNLYWYRRVMGKEIKFLLHFVKESKQDESGMPNNRFLAERTGGTYSTLKVQPAELEDSGVYFCASSQDISGGLLRDTQYFGPGTRLTVL.

V usage is TRBV7-8 and J usage is TRBJ2-7; D uncertain. V lost 1 base and J 5 bases, leaving 9 bases between the germline ends. The CDR3 covers 13 residues. Germline loops: CDR1 SGHVS, CDR2 FQNEAQ. CDR3 in amino acids: CASSLVPRDEQYF. The CDR3 DNA reads TGTGCCAGCAGCTTAGTTCCTCGGGACGAGCAGTACTTC.

The chain employs TRBV5-6 and TRBJ2-7; D is ambiguous. The CDR3 loop spans 11 amino acids. V lost 1 base and J lost 9, with 8 bases in between. Germline CDR1 reads SGHDT; CDR2 reads YYEEEE. In DNA, the CDR3 is TGTGCCAGCAGCTTGTATGGTTTGCAGTACTTC. Translated: CASSLYGLQYF.

This sequence joins TRBV5-1 and TRBJ2-5, with TRBD1 matching over 9 bases. The CDR3 covers 15 residues. The V gene's germline CDR1 is SGHRS and CDR2 YFSETQ. The junction had 9 bases not matched to a gene; V was cut back by 5 bases and J by 4 bases. The CDR3 reads CASSQQGAEGETQYF. The DNA of the CDR3 is TGCGCCAGCAGTCAACAGGGGGCAGAAGGAGAGACCCAGTACTTC. Complete variable domain (other parts from reference TRBV5-1 and TRBJ2-5): KAGVTQTPRYLIKTRGQQVTLSCSPISGHRSVSWYQQTPGQGLQFLFEYFSETQRNKGNFPGRFSGRQFSNSRSEMNVSTLELGDSALYLCASSQQGAEGETQYFGPGTRLLVL.